One sample yielded the 26 T cell receptor beta chains listed below, sequenced in a study of blood T cells in healthy people across ages. Primers used in a second PCR of about 7 to 12 cycles were a sample-barcoded 5' primer and a J-beta primer mix. TCRdb fed the 5' RACE reads into MiXCR, producing one record per CDR3 protein. The sample has 1,300,000 or so distinct CDR3 sequences; roughly 64% are singletons. The sample was blood. The receptors stem from a man between 18 and 35 years old in good health.

This clonotype was counted between two and nine times. This chain connects TRBV15 to TRBJ2-6, with TRBD1 matching over 7 bases. With V trimmed by 4 bases and J by 0 bases, 12 bases remained unmatched. The CDR3 consists of 19 residues. The germline V gene has CDR1 LNHNV and CDR2 YYDKDF (reference sequence). Written as DNA, the CDR3 is TGTGCCACCAGCACCTGGGGGACAGACCTTACCTCTGGGGCCAACGTCCTGACTTTC. It translates to CATSTWGTDLTSGANVLTF. Filled out from reference TRBV15 and TRBJ2-6, the complete variable domain reads DAMVIQNPRYQVTQFGKPVTLSCSQTLNHNVMYWYQQKSSQAPKLLFHYYDKDFNNEADTPDNFQSRRPNTSFCFLDIRSPGLGDTAMYLCATSTWGTDLTSGANVLTFGAGSRLTVL.

This clonotype showed up just a few times. The chain employs TRBV28 and TRBJ2-5; D uncertain. The CDR3 loop spans 13 amino acids. V shed 5 bases and J shed 4 bases, with 11 bases lying between them. From germline, CDR1 is MDHEN and CDR2 SYDVKM. The CDR3 coding sequence is TGTGCCAGCAGTCCGAGATCCGTAGAGACCCAGTACTTC. Protein: CASSPRSVETQYF.

This rearrangement joins TRBV20-1 to TRBJ2-1; D possibly corresponds to TRBD2 (7 bases). CDR3 length: 16 residues. V dropped 6 bases and J dropped 0 bases, with 18 bases sitting between them. Per germline, CDR1 DFQATT and CDR2 SNEGSKA (reference sequence). CDR3 amino acids: CSAPAPGGASYNEQFF. In DNA, the CDR3 is TGCAGTGCCCCTGCCCCGGGGGGCGCCTCCTACAATGAGCAGTTCTTC.

The genes are TRBV6-2 or TRBV6-3 and TRBJ2-7, with TRBD1 as a possible D gene (5 bases). CDR1 and CDR2 from the germline V gene are MNHEY and SVGEGT. The V gene lost 6 bases and the J gene lost 5 bases, with 14 bases spanning the gap. CDR3 size: 13 residues. This CDR3 reads CASSYDSNDEQYF. The DNA for the CDR3 is TGTGCCAGCAGCTATGACAGCAACGACGAGCAGTACTTC.

With respect to this clonotype: A much larger clone is a single base away; this may be a read error. The gene calls are TRBV7-2 and TRBJ1-2; no definite D call. The germline CDR1 and CDR2 sequences are SGHTA and FQGNSA. The CDR3 totals 11 residues. The germline V and J ends were trimmed by 7 bases and 4 bases, with 7 bases remaining between them. As DNA, the CDR3 is TGTGCCAGCAACTGGATCTATGGCTACACCTTC. This encodes CASNWIYGYTF. Looking up the rest from reference TRBV7-2 and TRBJ1-2 gives the full variable domain: GAGVSQSPSNKVTEKGKDVELRCDPISGHTALYWYRQSLGQGLEFLIYFQGNSAPDKSGLPSDRFSAERTGGSVSTLTIQRTQQEDSAVYLCASNWIYGYTFGSGTRLTVV.

This clonotype appeared a single time. The rearrangement joins TRBV7-9 to TRBJ2-1; 7 nucleotides agree with TRBD2. V dropped 5 bases and J dropped 4; count of bases not matched to a gene: 23. Germline CDR1 is SEHNR and CDR2 is FQNEAQ (reference sequence). CDR3 length: 20 amino acids. Here the CDR3 reads CASSQPIVDGGSPIYNEQFF. DNA for the CDR3: TGTGCCAGCAGCCAACCCATTGTTGATGGCGGGAGCCCCATTTACAATGAGCAGTTCTTC.

This CDR3 reads CASSALAGTTDTQYF. The CDR3 coding sequence is TGTGCCAGCAGCGCTCTCGCCGGTACCACAGATACGCAGTATTTT. The genes are TRBV9 and TRBJ2-3; D unresolved. CDR3 length equals 15 residues. Trimming removed 3 bases from V and 2 bases from J, with 13 bases in between. Looked up from germline, CDR1 is SGDLS and CDR2 is YYNGEE. Full variable domain (remainder filled in from reference TRBV9 and TRBJ2-3): DSGVTQTPKHLITATGQRVTLRCSPRSGDLSVYWYQQSLDQGLQFLIQYYNGEERAKGNILERFSAQQFPDLHSELNLSSLELGDSALYFCASSALAGTTDTQYFGPGTRLTVL.

CDR3 in DNA: TGTGCCAGCAGCTCGCAGGGGATTCACTATGGCTACACCTTC. Residues: CASSSQGIHYGYTF. The V call is TRBV11-2, the J call TRBJ1-2; possible D gene TRBD1, 6 bases. Germline loops: CDR1 SGHAT, CDR2 FQNNGV. With 4 bases removed from V and 3 bases from J, the gap between germline ends came to 12 bases. The CDR3 extends over 14 amino acids. Together with reference TRBV11-2 and TRBJ1-2, the CDR3 gives the full variable domain: EAGVAQSPRYKIIEKRQSVAFWCNPISGHATLYWYQQILGQGPKLLIQFQNNGVVDDSQLPKDRFSAERLKGVDSTLKIQPAKLEDSAVYLCASSSQGIHYGYTFGSGTRLTVV.

This clonotype was observed once. The chain employs TRBV20-1 and TRBJ2-3; TRBD2 aligns across 8 bases. There are 16 residues in the CDR3. V was clipped by 6 bases and J by 1 base; unmatched bases: 12. Germline values: CDR1 DFQATT, CDR2 SNEGSKA (reference sequence). The CDR3 is CSAAGPAGDRTDTQYF. The DNA for the CDR3 is TGCAGTGCCGCAGGGCCAGCGGGGGACCGCACAGATACGCAGTATTTT.

The chain is built from TRBV9 and TRBJ1-2; no clear D. The V end was cut by 1 base, the J end by 3 bases, with 10 bases between. Looked up from germline, CDR1 is SGDLS and CDR2 is YYNGEE. CDR3 size: 14 residues. Here the CDR3 DNA reads TGTGCCAGCAGCGTAAATTCGAAGGACTATGGCTACACCTTC. Its translation is CASSVNSKDYGYTF.

The V gene is TRBV7-2, the J gene TRBJ2-7; tentatively, D is TRBD1 (5 bases). V lost 5 bases to trimming and J lost 0 bases, with 14 bases between them. The CDR3 totals 15 residues. CDR1 is SGHTA and CDR2 is FQGNSA in the germline V gene. CDR3 protein: CASSLDTYASYEQYF. CDR3 nucleotides: TGTGCCAGCAGCCTGGACACATACGCCTCCTACGAGCAGTACTTC.

The J gene is TRBJ2-3, the V gene TRBV5-4; D is possibly TRBD1 or TRBD2 (5 bases each). The ends were cut back, 4 bases at V and 5 bases at J, with 14 bases in the middle. The germline gives CDR1 SGHNT, CDR2 YYREEE (reference sequence). The CDR3 runs to 14 residues. DNA of the CDR3: TGTGCCAGCAGCGTCGGGGCTAGGGAAGATACGCAGTATTTT. As protein: CASSVGAREDTQYF.

The V call is TRBV6-2 or TRBV6-3, the J call TRBJ2-7; possibly TRBD1 for D (6 bases). This CDR3 spans 19 amino acids. The V gene's germline CDR1 is MNHEY and CDR2 SVGEGT. Trimming left V 5 bases short and J 2 bases short, with 28 bases between. The CDR3 sequence: CASSEPGYHSQGQPYEQYF. The CDR3 DNA reads TGTGCCAGCAGTGAGCCAGGTTACCACAGTCAGGGGCAACCCTACGAGCAGTACTTC.

V usage is TRBV5-1 and J usage is TRBJ1-2; 7 bases line up with TRBD1. From germline, CDR1 is SGHRS and CDR2 YFSETQ. The CDR3 extends over 16 amino acids. The ends lost 4 bases at V and 4 bases at J; junction bases unmatched: 13. The CDR3 sequence is CASSGRGQFRTYGYTF. Written as DNA, the CDR3 is TGCGCCAGCAGCGGAAGGGGACAGTTCCGCACCTATGGCTACACCTTC.

The chain combines TRBV2 with TRBJ2-1, with a possible D match to TRBD1 (5 bases). CDR1 is SNHLY, CDR2 FYNNEI, per germline. This CDR3 has 15 amino acids. V was trimmed by 3 bases and J by 6 bases, leaving 15 bases between them. CDR3: CASSDPTDSFNEQFF. The CDR3 DNA is TGTGCCAGCAGTGACCCTACCGACAGCTTCAATGAGCAGTTCTTC. Variable domain in full (rest from reference TRBV2 and TRBJ2-1): EPEVTQTPSHQVTQMGQEVILRCVPISNHLYFYWYRQILGQKVEFLVSFYNNEISEKSEIFDDQFSVERPDGSNFTLKIRSTKLEDSAMYFCASSDPTDSFNEQFFGPGTRLTVL.

This clonotype has just one count. V and J are TRBV6-6 and TRBJ1-4; D call uncertain. V was clipped by 6 bases and J by 5 bases, with 16 bases between them. The CDR3 is 15 amino acids. Germline CDR1 is MNHNY and CDR2 is SVGAGI (reference sequence). CDR3 in amino acids: CASRSGPAPNEKLFF. CDR3 bases: TGTGCCAGCAGGTCAGGACCCGCCCCGAATGAAAAACTGTTTTTT.

The chain uses TRBV6-5 and TRBJ1-2, with D possibly being TRBD1 (6 bases). V was trimmed by 0 bases and J by 4 bases, leaving 9 bases between them. Germline CDR1 is MNHEY and CDR2 is SVGAGI. This CDR3 region has 14 residues. CDR3 DNA: TGTGCCAGCAGTTACTCCCAGGGGCGCTATGGCTACACCTTC. This encodes CASSYSQGRYGYTF.

The gene calls are TRBV25-1 and TRBJ2-4, with unresolved D. The J call may not be correct, given that the DNA end is closer to TRBJ2-7. The germline gives CDR1 MGHDK, CDR2 SYGVNS. The CDR3 covers 11 residues. The CDR3 sequence is CASGAFYEQYF. The CDR3 DNA sequence: TGTGCCAGCGGCGCGTTCTACGAGCAGTACTTC.

A few counts support this clonotype. The chain is built from TRBV3-1 and TRBJ2-7, with 7 nucleotides matching TRBD2. Germline V gene sequence: CDR1 LGHDT, CDR2 YNNKEL (reference sequence). J was trimmed by 0 bases and V by 1 base; bases with no gene match: 6. The CDR3 extends over 16 amino acids. This chain's CDR3 is CASSQVSGLSSYEQYF. The CDR3 region has the DNA TGTGCCAGCAGCCAAGTTAGCGGGCTAAGCTCCTACGAGCAGTACTTC.

This clonotype was counted only a few times. This chain uses TRBV28 with TRBJ2-7; the match to TRBD1 covers 9 bases. Germline assignment: CDR1 MDHEN and CDR2 SYDVKM. CDR3 length: 17 amino acids. With V trimmed by 6 bases and J by 2 bases, 14 bases remained unmatched. The CDR3 DNA reads as TGTGCCAGCAGCCCCTTGGGACAGGGAGTTTCACCCTACGAGCAGTACTTC. Protein: CASSPLGQGVSPYEQYF.

This clonotype was counted a few times. This chain links TRBV7-2 with TRBJ1-2, with D tentatively TRBD1 (5 bases). This CDR3 has 15 residues. The V gene lost 4 bases and the J gene lost 0 bases, with 12 bases spanning the gap. CDR1 and CDR2 (germline): SGHTA, FQGNSA. CDR3 sequence: CASSSSGSTNYGYTF. CDR3 bases: TGTGCCAGCAGCTCCTCAGGGTCGACTAACTATGGCTACACCTTC.

V and J are TRBV4-2 and TRBJ2-1; tentative D call: TRBD1 (5 bases). This CDR3 is built from 16 residues. Per the germline V gene, CDR1 is LGHNA and CDR2 is YNFKEQ. Trimming shortened V by 0 bases and J by 5 bases, and 14 bases separated the two germline ends. The CDR3: CASSQDGQGGDNEQFF. In nucleotides, the CDR3 is TGTGCCAGCAGCCAAGACGGGCAGGGTGGGGACAATGAGCAGTTCTTC.

This clonotype came up many times. The chain is built from TRBV6-6 and TRBJ2-7, with 7 bases fitting TRBD1. CDR3 length: 12 residues. From germline, CDR1 is MNHNY and CDR2 SVGAGI (reference sequence). With 8 bases clipped from V and 0 bases from J, the junction kept 1 base outside the gene matches. The CDR3 loop is CASWDSSYEQYF. As DNA, the CDR3 is TGTGCCAGCTGGGACAGCTCCTACGAGCAGTACTTC.

This chain joins TRBV20-1 and TRBJ2-2; no definite D call. Germline-derived CDR1 and CDR2 are DFQATT and SNEGSKA (reference sequence). The V and J ends lost 1 base and 1 base respectively, with 10 bases between them. This CDR3 spans 15 amino acids. The CDR3 sequence is CSARVLARNTGELFF. The DNA for the CDR3 is TGCAGTGCTAGAGTTCTTGCCCGGAACACCGGGGAGCTGTTTTTT.

This chain links TRBV4-3 with TRBJ1-2; TRBD1 agrees at 9 bases. The V gene's germline CDR1 is LGHNA and CDR2 YSLEER. Trimming removed 3 bases from V and 2 bases from J; junction bases left unmatched: 10. The CDR3 spans 17 residues. The CDR3 sequence is CASSQLRTGEGNYGYTF. The CDR3 DNA is TGCGCCAGCAGCCAGCTACGGACAGGGGAAGGAAACTATGGCTACACCTTC.

This clonotype was seen more than once but under ten times. V and J are TRBV5-8 and TRBJ2-1; no definite D call. Germline V gene data show CDR1 as SGHTS and CDR2 as YDEGEE. V lost 0 bases, J lost 4 bases, and 8 bases lay in between. The length of the CDR3 is 14 residues. CDR3 region: CASSLDSLYNEQFF. For the CDR3, the DNA is TGTGCCAGCAGCTTGGACAGCCTTTACAATGAGCAGTTCTTC.